These 18 T cell receptor beta chains came from one sample sequenced in a study of T cell responses to AZD1222 COVID-19 vaccine. The repertoire was sequenced with immunoSEQ multiplex PCR; TCRdb's copy has only in-frame clones and lacks some. In the table there are roughly 120,000 clones, 85% to 95% of which are singletons. This sample comprised peripheral blood, obtained 28 days after the second AZD1222 dose. The origin of the receptors is an adult who received the AZD1222 COVID-19 vaccine.

The V and J genes are TRBV9 and TRBJ2-1; 10 bases map to TRBD2. Looked up from germline, CDR1 is SGDLS and CDR2 is YYNGEE. Trimming cost V 4 bases and J 6 bases; bases outside gene matches: 4. The CDR3 length is 14 residues. The CDR3 DNA follows: TGTGCCAGCAGCAGCGGGAGGGCCACCAATGAGCAGTTCTTC. Amino acid sequence: CASSSGRATNEQFF.

V and J are TRBV4-1 and TRBJ1-1; D perhaps matches TRBD1 (5 bases). Trimming took 0 bases from V and 1 from J, leaving 9 bases between them. The CDR3 extends over 15 amino acids. The germline CDR1 and CDR2 sequences are MGHRA and YSYEKL. The CDR3, as DNA: TGCGCCAGCAGCCAAGAGGTCGGGGCGAACACTGAAGCTTTCTTT. It is translated as CASSQEVGANTEAFF.

The chain links TRBV5-1 to TRBJ2-3; 12 bases match TRBD2. Per the germline V gene, CDR1 is SGHRS and CDR2 is YFSETQ. The CDR3 contains 17 residues. Trimming removed 0 bases from V and 2 bases from J; junction bases left unmatched: 4. CDR3: CASSLVPSGRATDTQYF. The CDR3 DNA sequence: TGCGCCAGCAGCTTGGTACCTAGCGGGAGGGCCACAGATACGCAGTATTTT.

The V and J genes are TRBV5-8 and TRBJ1-2; D ambiguous. Trimming removed 4 bases from V and 1 base from J, with 8 bases in between. This CDR3 is built from 13 residues. Germline-derived CDR1 and CDR2 are SGHTS and YDEGEE. In DNA, the CDR3 is TGTGCCAGCAGCGTCAGCTATAACTATGGCTACACCTTC. Translating it yields CASSVSYNYGYTF.

The CDR3 region is CASFPDLGHGYTF. The CDR3 nucleotides are TGTGCCAGCTTCCCTGATCTGGGGCATGGCTACACCTTC. This chain links TRBV27 with TRBJ1-2; TRBD1 is a possible D gene (5 bases). Trimming left V 8 bases short and J 6 bases short, with 16 bases between. The CDR3 loop spans 13 amino acids. From germline, CDR1 is MNHEY and CDR2 SMNVEV (reference sequence).

The chain is built from TRBV19 and TRBJ1-4; a possible D gene is TRBD1 (5 bases). The CDR3 contains 16 residues. V lost 5 bases, J lost 5 bases, and 18 bases lay in between. Germline-derived CDR1 and CDR2 are LNHDA and SQIVND (reference sequence). The CDR3 loop reads CASSSNGGYFNEKLFF. The CDR3 DNA reads TGTGCCAGTAGTTCTAACGGGGGATACTTCAATGAAAAACTGTTTTTT.

The genes are TRBV28 and TRBJ2-7; TRBD1 matches at 10 bases. CDR3 length equals 14 residues. V lost 6 bases to trimming and J lost 2 bases; unmatched junction nucleotides: 4. CDR1 is MDHEN and CDR2 is SYDVKM in the germline V gene. CDR3 in amino acids: CASRQTGGTYEQYF. The CDR3 coding sequence is TGTGCCAGCAGGCAGACAGGGGGCACCTACGAGCAGTACTTC.

The J gene is TRBJ1-4, the V gene TRBV4-1; no definite D call. V lost 1 base, J lost 0 bases, and 18 bases lay in between. The CDR3 has 19 residues. Germline V gene sequence: CDR1 MGHRA, CDR2 YSYEKL. CDR3 in amino acids: CASSQVGVGGPATNEKLFF. CDR3 in DNA: TGCGCCAGCAGCCAAGTTGGGGTAGGAGGACCAGCAACTAATGAAAAACTGTTTTTT.

This sequence joins TRBV3-1 (or the pseudogene TRBV3-2) and TRBJ2-3, with 13 bases matching TRBD2. This CDR3 has 15 amino acids. J gave up 6 bases and V 4 bases, and 4 bases lay outside the gene matches. CDR1 is LGHDT and CDR2 is YNNKEL in the germline V gene (reference sequence). This CDR3 is CASSRLAGGDDTQYF. CDR3 in DNA: TGTGCCAGCAGCCGACTAGCGGGGGGCGATGATACGCAGTATTTT.

The chain uses TRBV6-1 and TRBJ1-1; tentative D call: TRBD1 (6 bases). The V gene lost 1 base and the J gene lost 3 bases, with 21 bases spanning the gap. CDR1 MNHNS and CDR2 SASEGT come from the germline V gene. CDR3 length: 18 amino acids. This chain's CDR3 is CASSEGEGGHLVYTEAFF. CDR3 sequence (DNA): TGTGCCAGCAGTGAAGGTGAGGGGGGGCATCTGGTGTACACTGAAGCTTTCTTT.

J is TRBJ1-1 and V is TRBV15, with unresolved D. This CDR3 comprises 14 residues. V was pared by 1 base and J by 5 bases, with 11 bases between. Germline CDR1 is LNHNV and CDR2 is YYDKDF (reference sequence). The CDR3 spells CATSRVSVLTEAFF. The CDR3 DNA reads TGTGCCACCAGCAGAGTATCCGTTTTGACTGAAGCTTTCTTT.

V gene TRBV7-9 combines with J gene TRBJ2-5; 8 positions match TRBD2. Germline-derived CDR1 and CDR2 are SEHNR and FQNEAQ (reference sequence). The junction had 4 bases not matched to a gene; V was cut back by 3 bases and J by 4 bases. The length of the CDR3 is 14 residues. CDR3 sequence reads: CASSLTGGTETQYF. The CDR3 DNA sequence: TGTGCCAGCAGCTTGACGGGAGGGACAGAGACCCAGTACTTC. Complete variable domain (other parts from reference TRBV7-9 and TRBJ2-5): DTGVSQNPRHKITKRGQNVTFRCDPISEHNRLYWYRQTLGQGPEFLTYFQNEAQLEKSRLLSDRFSAERPKGSFSTLEIQRTEQGDSAMYLCASSLTGGTETQYFGPGTRLLVL.

This clone was found once. This rearrangement joins TRBV11-2 to TRBJ2-7; 10 nucleotides agree with TRBD2. The CDR3 has 15 residues. Germline values: CDR1 SGHAT, CDR2 FQNNGV. The V segment lost 4 bases and the J segment 0 bases; nucleotides outside the gene matches: 3. CDR3 protein: CASSYSGGTSYEQYF. In DNA, the CDR3 is TGTGCCAGCAGCTATAGCGGGGGGACCTCCTACGAGCAGTACTTC.

The V gene is TRBV7-9, the J gene TRBJ1-4; 7 bases line up with TRBD1. Germline V lookup: CDR1 SEHNR, CDR2 FQNEAQ (reference sequence). The CDR3 spans 12 residues. Trimming removed 4 bases from V and 8 bases from J; junction bases left unmatched: 1. The CDR3 bases are TGTGCCAGCAGCTCGGACAGGGAAAAACTGTTTTTT. Protein sequence: CASSSDREKLFF.

The chain couples TRBV3-1 (or the pseudogene TRBV3-2) to TRBJ2-7; D is uncertain. Germline loops: CDR1 LGHDT, CDR2 YNNKEL (reference sequence). V lost 0 bases to trimming and J lost 0 bases, with 6 bases between them. This CDR3 contains 14 residues. CDR3 DNA: TGTGCCAGCAGCCAAGACACAGTCTCCTACGAGCAGTACTTC. It encodes CASSQDTVSYEQYF.

The chain links TRBV18 to TRBJ1-4; unclear D gene. This CDR3 region has 17 residues. Germline V gives CDR1 KGHSH, CDR2 LQKENI. V was cut by 2 bases and J by 2 bases, with 15 bases left in between. The CDR3 bases are TGTGCCAGCTCACCATCTGTACAGCCCGTGACTAATGAAAAACTGTTTTTT. Amino acids: CASSPSVQPVTNEKLFF.

The rearrangement joins TRBV4-1 to TRBJ1-2; a possible D gene is TRBD1 (5 bases). This CDR3 is built from 13 residues. From germline, CDR1 is MGHRA and CDR2 YSYEKL. The V end lost 1 base, the J end lost 6 bases, and 9 bases lay between the germline ends. The CDR3 coding sequence is TGCGCCAGCAGCCAAGGGCAGGGAGATGGCTACACCTTC. Its translation is CASSQGQGDGYTF.

The chain joins TRBV5-1 to TRBJ2-1; D unclear. CDR1 SGHRS and CDR2 YFSETQ come from the germline V gene. This CDR3 comprises 17 residues. V was clipped by 0 bases and J by 0 bases, with 13 bases between them. The CDR3 coding sequence is TGCGCCAGCAGCTTGGGGGTCGGCCCGAGCTCCTACAATGAGCAGTTCTTC. Protein: CASSLGVGPSSYNEQFF.